The sequence of this T cell receptor (beta chain) was determined in a study of pediatric ulcerative colitis. Trimming left V 3 bases short and J 7 bases short, with 6 bases between. The CDR3 runs to 11 residues. Germline loops: CDR1 KGHSH, CDR2 LQKENI. During colonoscopy, one to two rectal pinch biopsies were collected. Generated by immunoSEQ multiplex PCR, the TCRdb table keeps only in-frame clones and is missing some. The sample lists about 20,000 clones, roughly 70% occurring once. The chain uses TRBV18 and TRBJ2-5; D is unresolved. The receptor's source is a boy aged 5-17 years with moderate ulcerative colitis. Sequencing input: gut tissue. CDR3 bases: TGTGCCAGCTCACCTGGCAGGACCCAGTACTTC. This sequence encodes CASSPGRTQYF.